This paragraph reports one TCR beta chain. V was trimmed by 2 bases and J by 7 bases, leaving 12 bases between them. The CDR3 length is 14 residues. Germline lookup yields CDR1 MNHEY and CDR2 SVGAGI. Via MiXCR, TCRdb re-called the PCR reads, giving one row per CDR3 protein. This sample has a few hundred thousand distinct CDR3 sequences, with over 20% found just once. The sample comes from a study of molecular identifiers for immune sequencing clone quantification. The sequencing input was naive CD8+ T cells from blood, with Jurkat cell RNA spiked in. The subset denotes: FACS-sorted CD8+CD4-CCR7+CD45RA+ naive T cells. The V gene is TRBV6-5, the J gene TRBJ1-5, with a possible D match to TRBD1 (6 bases). The TCR originated in a human donor in good health. Some libraries in this study had Jurkat cell RNA spiked in. Here the CDR3 DNA reads TGTGCCAGCAGTTACGTACAGGGAAACCAGCCCCAGCATTTT. Amino acid sequence: CASSYVQGNQPQHF.